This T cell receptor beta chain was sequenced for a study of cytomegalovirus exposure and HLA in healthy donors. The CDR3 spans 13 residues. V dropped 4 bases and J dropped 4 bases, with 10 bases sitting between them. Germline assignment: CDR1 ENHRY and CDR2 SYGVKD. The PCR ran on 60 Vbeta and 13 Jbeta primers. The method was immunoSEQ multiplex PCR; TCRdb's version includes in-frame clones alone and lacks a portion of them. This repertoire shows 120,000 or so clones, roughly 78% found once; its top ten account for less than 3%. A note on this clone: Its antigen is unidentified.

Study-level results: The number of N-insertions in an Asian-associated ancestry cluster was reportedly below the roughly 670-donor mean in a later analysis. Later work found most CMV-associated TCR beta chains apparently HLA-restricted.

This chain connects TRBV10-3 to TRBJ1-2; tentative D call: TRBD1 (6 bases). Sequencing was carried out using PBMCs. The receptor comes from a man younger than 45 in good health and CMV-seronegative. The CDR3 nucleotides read TGTGCCATCAGTGGGCAGGACAGCTATGGCTACACCTTC. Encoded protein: CAISGQDSYGYTF.